This T cell receptor (beta chain) was found in a study of T cell clonality in common variable immunodeficiency. This clone was seen at least ten times. With the read ending 3 residues before the CDR3 end, the germline J gene is used to fill in that end. Only in-frame clones appear in the TCRdb table, and some are missing; sequencing was by immunoSEQ multiplex PCR. The table lists about 64,000 clones, no singletons, with 1.5% to 2% in the top ten. After removal of 1 base from V and 0 bases from J, the junction contained 12 bases not matched to a gene. The CDR3 sequence is 19 residues long. Germline V gives CDR1 PRHDT, CDR2 FYEKMQ (reference sequence).

The chain couples TRBV13 to TRBJ2-1; 7 nucleotides match TRBD2. What was sequenced was peripheral blood mononuclear cells. The source of this sequence is a person aged 18-70 years in good health. The sequenced part of the CDR3 DNA is TGTGCCAGCAGCTTAGTCGCTAGCGGTATCCCCAGCTCCTACAATGAG. It yields the protein CASSLVASGIPSSYNE. The full-length CDR3 reads as CASSLVASGIPSSYNEQFF.